This passage covers 7 T cell receptor beta chains from one sample sequenced in a study of T cell repertoires in aging, cancer and after chemotherapy. Peripheral blood genomic DNA, not sorted cells or RNA, was the template. Multiplex touch-down PCR with TRB-A/B primers amplified rearranged V-D-J TRB sequences. Each CDR3 protein is one row after TCRdb ran MiXCR on the multiplex PCR reads. Among about 17,000 distinct CDR3 sequences, 40% to 55% were seen once, and the ten largest hold about 11%. Sequencing used blood. These receptors all stem from a human donor in good health.

This clonotype was seen more than once but under ten times. This chain connects TRBV19 to TRBJ2-3; the match to TRBD2 covers 11 bases. Trimming took 3 bases from V and 5 from J; bases not matched to a gene: 4. From germline, CDR1 is LNHDA and CDR2 SQIVND (reference sequence). The CDR3 has 15 amino acids. The CDR3 sequence: CASSMALAGEDTQYF. For the CDR3, the DNA is TGTGCCAGTAGTATGGCACTAGCGGGAGAAGATACGCAGTATTTT.

The V call is TRBV29-1, the J call TRBJ2-7; D ambiguous. The germline V gene encodes CDR1 SQVTM and CDR2 ANQGSEA. CDR3 length: 12 amino acids. Deletions cut 1 base from V and 1 base from J, with 5 bases between. The CDR3: CSVEGLSYEQYF. CDR3 coding DNA: TGCAGCGTTGAAGGCTTATCCTACGAGCAGTACTTC.

This chain joins TRBV19 and TRBJ2-2; 7 bases line up with TRBD2. The CDR3 is 17 amino acids. V trimming: 7 bases; J trimming: 6 bases; junction bases outside the gene matches: 17. Looked up from germline, CDR1 is LNHDA and CDR2 is SQIVND (reference sequence). This CDR3 reads CASTLVRGRAGAGELFF. Written as DNA, the CDR3 is TGTGCCAGTACCCTCGTGAGAGGGAGGGCCGGTGCCGGGGAGCTGTTTTTT.

This clonotype is medium-sized in the sample. The genes are TRBV29-1 and TRBJ2-7; 9 bases align to TRBD1. V shed 3 bases and J 3 bases; nucleotides not matched to a gene: 3. CDR3 size: 13 residues. Per the germline V gene, CDR1 is SQVTM and CDR2 is ANQGSEA. DNA of the CDR3: TGCAGCGTTGAGGGACAGGGACACTACGAGCAGTACTTC. The encoded protein is CSVEGQGHYEQYF.

The rearrangement links TRBV29-1 to TRBJ2-2; TRBD2 agrees at 10 bases. CDR1 is SQVTM and CDR2 is ANQGSEA in the germline V gene. The ends lost 2 bases at V and 4 bases at J; junction bases unmatched: 4. The CDR3 has 15 residues. The CDR3 nucleotides read TGCAGCGTTGAACCTAGCGGGAGTCTCACCGGGGAGCTGTTTTTT. This codes for CSVEPSGSLTGELFF.

The rearrangement uses TRBV6-2 or TRBV6-3 and TRBJ2-6; 7 nucleotides match TRBD1. This CDR3 contains 16 residues. Looked up from germline, CDR1 is MNHEY and CDR2 is SVGEGT. V shed 6 bases, J shed 0 bases, and the junction held 5 bases outside the gene matches. This CDR3 reads CASRQRDSSGANVLTF. CDR3 nucleotide sequence: TGTGCCAGCAGGCAAAGGGACAGCTCTGGGGCCAACGTCCTGACTTTC.

The chain joins TRBV6-2 or TRBV6-3 to TRBJ1-3; D ambiguous. V lost 7 bases to trimming and J lost 0 bases, with 10 bases between them. CDR1 and CDR2 from the germline V gene are MNHEY and SVGEGT. The CDR3 covers 14 residues. The CDR3 nucleotides read TGTGCCAGCAACGACCCGGGCTCTGGAAACACCATATATTTT. Residues: CASNDPGSGNTIYF.